This T cell receptor (beta chain) was captured in a study of early T cells in non-severe SARS-CoV-2 infection. V lost 0 bases and J lost 1, with 6 bases in between. The germline V gene encodes CDR1 SGHTA and CDR2 FQGNSA. CDR3 length: 14 residues. TCRdb processed the 5' RACE reads anew with MiXCR; each CDR3 protein has one entry. The sample has almost 85,000 distinct CDR3 sequences; roughly 12% are singletons. Sequenced sample: whole blood. This clonotype originated in an adult who was a healthcare worker with PCR-confirmed SARS-CoV-2 infection or an uninfected control (not recorded which). The chain uses TRBV7-2 and TRBJ1-1, with a weak D call TRBD1 (6 bases). This CDR3 reads CASSLATGNTEAFF. As DNA, the CDR3 is TGTGCCAGCAGCTTAGCGACAGGGAACACTGAAGCTTTCTTT. Combining the CDR3 with reference TRBV7-2 and TRBJ1-1 gives the whole variable domain GAGVSQSPSNKVTEKGKDVELRCDPISGHTALYWYRQSLGQGLEFLIYFQGNSAPDKSGLPSDRFSAERTGGSVSTLTIQRTQQEDSAVYLCASSLATGNTEAFFGQGTRLTVV.